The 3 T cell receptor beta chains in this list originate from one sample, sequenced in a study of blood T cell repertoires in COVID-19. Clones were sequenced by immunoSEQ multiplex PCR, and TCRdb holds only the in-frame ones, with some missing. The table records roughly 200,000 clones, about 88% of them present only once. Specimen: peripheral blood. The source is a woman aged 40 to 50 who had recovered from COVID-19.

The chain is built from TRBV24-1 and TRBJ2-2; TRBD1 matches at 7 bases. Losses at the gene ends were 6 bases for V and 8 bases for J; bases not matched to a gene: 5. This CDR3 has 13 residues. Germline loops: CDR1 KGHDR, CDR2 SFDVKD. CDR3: CATSTGVPGELFF. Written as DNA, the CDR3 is TGTGCCACCAGTACAGGGGTTCCTGGGGAGCTGTTTTTT.

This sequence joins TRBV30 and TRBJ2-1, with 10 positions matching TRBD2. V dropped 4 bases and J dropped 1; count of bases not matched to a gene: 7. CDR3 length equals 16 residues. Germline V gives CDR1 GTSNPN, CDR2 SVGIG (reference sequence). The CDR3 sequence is CAWKPRTSGSYNEQFF. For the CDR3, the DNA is TGTGCCTGGAAGCCAAGGACTAGCGGTTCCTACAATGAGCAGTTCTTC.

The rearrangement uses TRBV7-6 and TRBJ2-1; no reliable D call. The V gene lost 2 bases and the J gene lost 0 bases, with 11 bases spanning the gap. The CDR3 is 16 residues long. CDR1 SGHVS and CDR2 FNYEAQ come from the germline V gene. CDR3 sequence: CASSLSGVSSYNEQFF. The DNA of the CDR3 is TGTGCCAGCAGCTTATCCGGAGTGAGCTCCTACAATGAGCAGTTCTTC.